This note documents a single TCR beta chain sequence. This CDR3 has 12 residues. Between the trimmed V and J ends, which lost 5 bases and 1 base, there was a span of 6 bases. Germline V gene data show CDR1 as SGHTA and CDR2 as FQGTGA. MiXCR was run by TCRdb on the RT-PCR reads, yielding one entry per CDR3 protein. The sample consists of 650,000 to 800,000 distinct CDR3 sequences, more than 13% of them appearing once. This receptor was taken from a female donor in good health, serving as a healthy control. The rearrangement uses TRBV7-3 and TRBJ2-7; D is unresolved. Sequenced input: memory CD4+ T cells from blood. The CDR3 reads CASSPESYEQYF. The DNA of the CDR3 is TGTGCCAGCAGCCCGGAATCCTACGAGCAGTACTTC.